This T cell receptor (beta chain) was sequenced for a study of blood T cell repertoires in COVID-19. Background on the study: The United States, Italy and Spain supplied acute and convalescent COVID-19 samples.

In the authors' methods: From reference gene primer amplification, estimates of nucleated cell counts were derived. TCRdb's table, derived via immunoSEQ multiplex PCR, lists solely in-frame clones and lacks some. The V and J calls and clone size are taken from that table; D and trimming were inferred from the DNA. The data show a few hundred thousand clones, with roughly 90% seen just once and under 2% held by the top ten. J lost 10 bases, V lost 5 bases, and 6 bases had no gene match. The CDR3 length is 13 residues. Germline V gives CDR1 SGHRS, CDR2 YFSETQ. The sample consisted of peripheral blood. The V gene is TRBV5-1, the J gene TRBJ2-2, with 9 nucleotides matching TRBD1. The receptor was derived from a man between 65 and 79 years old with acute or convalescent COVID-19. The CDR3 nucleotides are TGCGCCAGCAGTTTACAGGGGGCGGTGGAGCTGTTTTTT. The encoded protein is CASSLQGAVELFF.